This T cell receptor (beta chain) was captured in a study of Ad26.COV2.S vaccination and SARS-CoV-2 variants. As for the study in general: The COV1001 Ad26.COV2.S trial arm included the donor. The study gave Ad26.COV2.S intramuscularly, once or twice 56 days apart.

On this clone: Its antigen remains unknown.

TCRdb's copy holds only in-frame clones and misses some; the assay was immunoSEQ multiplex PCR. This sample has hundreds of thousands of clones; 83% occur once, and the top ten carry about 8%. Study results and caveats: Substantial breadth in spike-specific CD8+ and CD4+ T cell responses was reportedly seen after vaccination.

Sample treatment: around 19 received Ad26.COV2.S at low or high dose, single or two shots; about 5 received placebo; per-sample allocation not given. Sampling took place 63 days after the first vaccine or placebo injection. In Boston, the donor was an adult between 18-55 years of age. CDR1 and CDR2 (germline): SGHNT, YENEEA. The V end was cut by 4 bases, the J end by 0 bases, with 7 bases between. The CDR3 has 13 amino acids. This chain connects TRBV11-3 to TRBJ2-7, with no clear D. The sample in question was peripheral blood, obtained in a trial of Ad26.COV2.S vaccine versus placebo. The TCR was taken from a person between 18 and 65 years old who received the Ad26.COV2.S COVID-19 vaccine or a placebo. The CDR3 DNA reads TGTGCCAGCAGCTCAAGGTTCTCCTACGAGCAGTACTTC. It is translated as CASSSRFSYEQYF.